Shown below are 8 T cell receptor beta chains from a single sample sequenced in a study of cytomegalovirus exposure and HLA in healthy donors. PCR employed 60 Vbeta and 13 Jbeta primers. Data came from immunoSEQ multiplex PCR; TCRdb stores just in-frame clones and leaves some out. This sample contains 150,000 to 200,000 clones. The sequencing input was PBMCs. The source is a woman aged 18-29 years in good health and CMV-seropositive.

V and J are TRBV28 and TRBJ1-1; D perhaps matches TRBD1 (5 bases). Germline CDR1 and CDR2: MDHEN and SYDVKM. The CDR3 contains 15 residues. V was clipped by 3 bases and J by 3 bases, with 14 bases between them. This CDR3 is CASSFFLRGHTEAFF. CDR3 bases: TGTGCCAGCAGTTTCTTCCTTAGGGGTCACACTGAAGCTTTCTTT.

This chain connects TRBV11-2 to TRBJ1-1; 8 bases align to TRBD1. Unmatched junction bases numbered 10, after V lost 3 bases and J lost 1 base. Germline CDR1 reads SGHAT; CDR2 reads FQNNGV. The CDR3 covers 17 residues. Written as DNA, the CDR3 is TGTGCCAGCAGCTTTCTTCAGGGGGCTAGGAAGAACACTGAAGCTTTCTTT. Its translation is CASSFLQGARKNTEAFF. Using reference TRBV11-2 and TRBJ1-1 for the parts outside the CDR3, the full variable domain is EAGVAQSPRYKIIEKRQSVAFWCNPISGHATLYWYQQILGQGPKLLIQFQNNGVVDDSQLPKDRFSAERLKGVDSTLKIQPAKLEDSAVYLCASSFLQGARKNTEAFFGQGTRLTVV.

The V call is TRBV2, the J call TRBJ1-3; D remains unclear. The V and J ends lost 1 base and 4 bases respectively, with 8 bases between them. CDR1 is SNHLY and CDR2 is FYNNEI in the germline V gene. The CDR3 has 14 residues. CDR3 coding DNA: TGTGCCAGCAGTGAAGGAGGGAAAGGAAACACCATATATTTT. Its protein is CASSEGGKGNTIYF.

The genes are TRBV11-2 and TRBJ2-7; D is unresolved. CDR1 and CDR2 from the germline V gene are SGHAT and FQNNGV. Between the trimmed V and J ends, which lost 3 bases and 3 bases, there was a span of 15 bases. The CDR3 spans 15 residues. The CDR3 DNA follows: TGTGCCAGCAGCTTGAGAGCGCTCATCCTCTACGAGCAGTACTTC. It translates to CASSLRALILYEQYF.

In nucleotides, the CDR3 is TGTGCCAGCAGTCTCGACAGGGGAGTGGGTGGAGAAGCTTTCTTT. It is translated as CASSLDRGVGGEAFF. The rearrangement links TRBV28 to TRBJ1-1, with 8 positions matching TRBD1. Germline V CDR1 and CDR2: MDHEN, SYDVKM. The CDR3 spans 15 residues. The junction had 13 bases not matched to a gene; V was cut back by 5 bases and J by 8 bases.

The chain carries TRBV27 and TRBJ1-5; 7 bases agree with TRBD1. The J segment lost 3 bases and the V segment lost 8 bases, leaving 13 bases of the junction unmatched. Per the germline V gene, CDR1 is MNHEY and CDR2 is SMNVEV (reference sequence). The length of the CDR3 is 16 residues. The CDR3 loop is CASRNLGDSTNQPQHF. CDR3 bases: TGTGCCAGCCGCAATCTAGGGGACAGCACCAATCAGCCCCAGCATTTT.

The V gene is TRBV4-1, the J gene TRBJ2-3; 8 bases fit TRBD1. Germline trimming cut 4 bases from V and 6 bases from J; bases unmatched to any gene: 6. Germline V gene lookup returns CDR1 MGHRA and CDR2 YSYEKL. The CDR3 runs 14 residues. The CDR3 DNA is TGCGCCAGCAGCCCCTCGACAGGGGCTGATACGCAGTATTTT. This encodes CASSPSTGADTQYF.

This chain connects TRBV5-5 to TRBJ2-5; no clear D gene. Matching the DNA end better, TRBJ2-7 makes the J call doubtful. Germline assignment: CDR1 SGHKS and CDR2 YYEKEE (reference sequence). The CDR3 extends over 14 amino acids. The CDR3 region has the DNA TGTGCCAGCAGCTTGGTTGGCAGGTCCTACGAGCAGTACTTC. Translated, it gives CASSLVGRSYEQYF.